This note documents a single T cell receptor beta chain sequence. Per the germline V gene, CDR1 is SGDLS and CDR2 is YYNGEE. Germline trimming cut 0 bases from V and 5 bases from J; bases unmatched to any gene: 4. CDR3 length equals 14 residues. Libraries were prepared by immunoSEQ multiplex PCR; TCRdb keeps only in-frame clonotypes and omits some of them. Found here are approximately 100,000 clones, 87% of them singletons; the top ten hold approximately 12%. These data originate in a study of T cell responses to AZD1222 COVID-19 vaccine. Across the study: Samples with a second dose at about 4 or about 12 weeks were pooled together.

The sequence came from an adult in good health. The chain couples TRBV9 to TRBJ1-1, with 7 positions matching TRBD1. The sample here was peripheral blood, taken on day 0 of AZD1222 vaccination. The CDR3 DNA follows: TGTGCCAGCAGCGTAGTCGGGACAGCTACTGAAGCTTTCTTT. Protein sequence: CASSVVGTATEAFF.